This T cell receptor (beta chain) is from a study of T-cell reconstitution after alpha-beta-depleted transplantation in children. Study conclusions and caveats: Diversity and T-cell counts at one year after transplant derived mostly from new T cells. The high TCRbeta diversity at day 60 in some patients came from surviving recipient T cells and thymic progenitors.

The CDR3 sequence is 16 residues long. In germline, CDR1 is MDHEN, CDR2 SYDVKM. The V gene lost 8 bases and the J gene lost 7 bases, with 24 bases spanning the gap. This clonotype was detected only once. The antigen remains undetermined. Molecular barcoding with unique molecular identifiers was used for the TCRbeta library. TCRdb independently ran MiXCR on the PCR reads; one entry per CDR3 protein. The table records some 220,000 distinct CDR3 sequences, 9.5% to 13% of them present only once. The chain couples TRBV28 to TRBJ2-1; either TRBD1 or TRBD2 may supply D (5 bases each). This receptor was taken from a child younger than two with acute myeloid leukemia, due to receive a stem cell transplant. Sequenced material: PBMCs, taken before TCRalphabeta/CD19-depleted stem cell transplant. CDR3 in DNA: TGTGCCAGCGGCCCGGGGCTTATCTGCCGCGTTAATGAGCAGTTCTTC. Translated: CASGPGLICRVNEQFF.